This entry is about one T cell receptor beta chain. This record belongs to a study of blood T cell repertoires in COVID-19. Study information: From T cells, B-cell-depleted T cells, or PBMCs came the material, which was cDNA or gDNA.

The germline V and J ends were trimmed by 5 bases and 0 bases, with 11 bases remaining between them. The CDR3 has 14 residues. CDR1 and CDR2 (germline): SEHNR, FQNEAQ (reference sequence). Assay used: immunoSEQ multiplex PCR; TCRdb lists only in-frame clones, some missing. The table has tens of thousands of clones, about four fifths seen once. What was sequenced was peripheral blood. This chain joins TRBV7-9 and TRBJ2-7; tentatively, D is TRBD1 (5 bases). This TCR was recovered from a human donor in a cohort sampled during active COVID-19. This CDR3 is CASSPQEFSYEQYF. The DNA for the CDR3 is TGTGCCAGCAGCCCACAGGAATTCTCCTACGAGCAGTACTTC.